What follows are 11 T cell receptor beta chains derived from one specimen sequenced in a study of blood T cell repertoires in COVID-19. TCRdb's copy holds only in-frame clones and misses some; the assay was immunoSEQ multiplex PCR. The sample consists of roughly 220,000 clones, around 91% of them appearing once. Sequenced sample: PBMCs or T cells enriched from blood (not recorded which). The origin of the receptors is a woman aged 18-30 years in a cohort exposed to, infected with or recovered from COVID-19 (not recorded which).

The chain recombines TRBV11-2 with TRBJ2-1; possibly TRBD1 for D (5 bases). The CDR3 runs to 16 residues. From germline, CDR1 is SGHAT and CDR2 FQNNGV. Between the trimmed V and J ends, which lost 2 bases and 2 bases, there was a span of 13 bases. Written as DNA, the CDR3 is TGTGCCAGCAGCTTATCAGACAGCAGGACCTACAATGAGCAGTTCTTC. Translation: CASSLSDSRTYNEQFF.

As DNA, the CDR3 is TGTGCCAGCAGCTTGAGGGGGAATAGCAATCAGCCCCAGCATTTT. This sequence encodes CASSLRGNSNQPQHF. The J gene is TRBJ1-5, the V gene TRBV5-4; tentatively, D is TRBD1 (6 bases). This CDR3 is built from 15 residues. Per germline, CDR1 SGHNT and CDR2 YYREEE (reference sequence). Trimming took off 1 base at V and 0 bases at J, with 8 bases between the two ends.

This clone was seen just once. This chain joins TRBV10-2 and TRBJ1-1, with a tentative D call TRBD1 (6 bases). V was trimmed by 5 bases and J by 4 bases, leaving 14 bases between them. Germline V gene data show CDR1 as WSHSY and CDR2 as SAAADI. The CDR3 contains 14 residues. The CDR3 loop reads CASSHRVGGTEAFF. In nucleotides, the CDR3 is TGCGCCAGCAGTCACAGGGTAGGCGGCACTGAAGCTTTCTTT.

The chain uses TRBV7-2 and TRBJ1-4, with 7 nucleotides matching TRBD1. The trim removed 4 bases at V and 4 bases at J, leaving 6 bases unmatched. The CDR3 loop spans 15 amino acids. Germline V CDR1 and CDR2: SGHTA, FQGNSA. CDR3 DNA sequence: TGTGCCAGCAGCTCACAGGGGCCTGGTAATGAAAAACTGTTTTTT. Translating it yields CASSSQGPGNEKLFF.

The chain links TRBV11-2 to TRBJ2-7; 7 bases are a match to TRBD1. This CDR3 is built from 15 residues. CDR1 and CDR2 (germline): SGHAT, FQNNGV. The junction had 9 bases not matched to a gene; V was cut back by 5 bases and J by 2 bases. CDR3 protein: CASSPQGVIAYEQYF. CDR3 in DNA: TGTGCCAGCAGCCCCCAGGGGGTTATCGCCTACGAGCAGTACTTC.

CDR3 amino acids: CASSVERESDTQYF. Written as DNA, the CDR3 is TGTGCCAGCAGTGTGGAGCGGGAGTCGGATACGCAGTATTTT. The chain links TRBV6-4 to TRBJ2-3, with TRBD2 identical over 8 bases. From germline, CDR1 is MRHNA and CDR2 SNTAGT. The CDR3 is 14 residues long. With V trimmed by 4 bases and J by 6 bases, 6 bases remained unmatched.

This clone was counted a single time. The rearrangement links TRBV30 to TRBJ2-7; D not certain. V lost 4 bases and J 0 bases, leaving 16 bases between the germline ends. Germline V gene lookup returns CDR1 GTSNPN and CDR2 SVGIG (reference sequence). CDR3 size: 15 residues. The CDR3 nucleotides read TGTGCCTGGACCAGGAATTTTGGCCTCTCCTACGAGCAGTACTTC. Translation: CAWTRNFGLSYEQYF. Complete variable domain (other parts from reference TRBV30 and TRBJ2-7): SQTIHQWPATLVQPVGSPLSLECTVEGTSNPNLYWYRQAAGRGLQLLFYSVGIGQISSEVPQNLSASRPQDRQFILSSKKLLLSDSGFYLCAWTRNFGLSYEQYFGPGTRLTVT.

The chain recombines TRBV28 with TRBJ1-2, with D perhaps matching TRBD1 (5 bases). The CDR3 loop spans 17 amino acids. Germline CDR1 MDHEN, CDR2 SYDVKM. V was cut by 7 bases and J by 4 bases, with 25 bases left in between. CDR3 nucleotide sequence: TGTGCCAGCACCCTATCCGTTTCAGGGCTAGATTCCTATGGCTACACCTTC. Amino acid sequence: CASTLSVSGLDSYGYTF.

The V call is TRBV5-6, the J call TRBJ2-7; no clear D. The CDR3 is made up of 13 amino acids. Germline V CDR1 and CDR2: SGHDT, YYEEEE. V was pared by 0 bases and J by 2 bases, with 6 bases between. The CDR3 protein is CASSLARTYEQYF. In DNA, the CDR3 is TGTGCCAGCAGCTTGGCCAGAACCTACGAGCAGTACTTC.

This chain connects TRBV30 to TRBJ1-6, with D unresolved. The CDR3 consists of 14 residues. Germline V gene data show CDR1 as GTSNPN and CDR2 as SVGIG (reference sequence). Trimming shortened V by 0 bases and J by 4 bases, and 7 bases separated the two germline ends. DNA for the CDR3: TGTGCCTGGAGTGTCTCGCGTTATAATTCACCCCTCCACTTT. It specifies CAWSVSRYNSPLHF.

CDR3 DNA sequence: TGTGCCAGCAGTTACTTCCGGGACAGTGAGGCTTTCTTT. Amino acids: CASSYFRDSEAFF. The J gene is TRBJ1-1, the V gene TRBV6-5, with 7 positions matching TRBD1. The CDR3 consists of 13 residues. The junction had 7 bases not matched to a gene; V was cut back by 1 base and J by 11 bases. Germline CDR1 and CDR2: MNHEY and SVGAGI.